This T cell receptor beta chain was profiled in a study of chemoradiotherapy in HPV16-positive cancers. Study-level information: Candidate HPV-specific T-cell clones and common TCR motifs came from functional assays in a couple of HPV16-positive patients. General study findings and limits: During treatment, candidate HPV-specific clones and E7-related motifs expanded in tumor. Only a couple of HPV16-positive patients supplied the functional HPV-specificity definition.

Samples were taken several times over chemoradiotherapy. Using immunoSEQ multiplex PCR, the repertoire was profiled, and TCRdb retains in-frame clones only, with some absent. The table lists about 6,100 clones, under 85% of them singletons, with about 28% in the top ten. This CDR3 is built from 14 residues. Germline V gene data show CDR1 as GTSNPN and CDR2 as SVGIG (reference sequence). V was trimmed by 3 bases and J by 2 bases, leaving 13 bases between them. Remarks on this clone: The antigen remains unidentified.

The receptor's source is a human donor with HPV-associated anogenital cancer. The sequences come from tumor tissue, collected from a patient who underwent chemoradiotherapy. The V call is TRBV30, the J call TRBJ1-1; TRBD1 might be the D (5 bases). Here the CDR3 DNA reads TGTGCCTGGAGCCCCGGGACTCCAAACACTGAAGCTTTCTTT. It encodes CAWSPGTPNTEAFF. The variable domain in full, with the rest retrieved from reference TRBV30 and TRBJ1-1, is SQTIHQWPATLVQPVGSPLSLECTVEGTSNPNLYWYRQAAGRGLQLLFYSVGIGQISSEVPQNLSASRPQDRQFILSSKKLLLSDSGFYLCAWSPGTPNTEAFFGQGTRLTVV.